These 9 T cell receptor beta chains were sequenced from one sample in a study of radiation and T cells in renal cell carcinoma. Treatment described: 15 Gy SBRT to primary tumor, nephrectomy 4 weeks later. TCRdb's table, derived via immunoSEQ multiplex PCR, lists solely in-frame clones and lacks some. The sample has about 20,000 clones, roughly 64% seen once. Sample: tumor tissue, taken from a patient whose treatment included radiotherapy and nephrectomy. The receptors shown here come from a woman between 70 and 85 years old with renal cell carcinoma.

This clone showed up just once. The CDR3 sequence: CASSQDSVLGTQYF. The DNA of the CDR3 is TGCGCCAGCAGCCAAGATAGCGTTTTGGGGACCCAGTACTTC. The gene calls are TRBV4-1 and TRBJ2-5, with D possibly matching TRBD2 (5 bases). CDR3 size: 14 residues. The V and J ends lost 0 bases and 7 bases respectively, with 12 bases between them. The germline V gene has CDR1 MGHRA and CDR2 YSYEKL.

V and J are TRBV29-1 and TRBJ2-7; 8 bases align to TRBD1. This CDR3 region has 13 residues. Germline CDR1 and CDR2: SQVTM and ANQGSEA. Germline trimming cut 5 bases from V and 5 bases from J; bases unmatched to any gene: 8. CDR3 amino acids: CSVIWTGFHEQYF. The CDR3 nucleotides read TGCAGCGTTATCTGGACAGGGTTCCACGAGCAGTACTTC.

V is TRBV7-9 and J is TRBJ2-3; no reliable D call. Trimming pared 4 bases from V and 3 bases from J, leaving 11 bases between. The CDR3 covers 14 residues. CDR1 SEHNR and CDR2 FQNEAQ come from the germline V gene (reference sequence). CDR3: CASSSSVGTDTQYF. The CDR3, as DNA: TGTGCCAGCAGCTCCTCAGTTGGTACAGATACGCAGTATTTT.

The CDR3 DNA is TGTGCCAGCAGTTACGAACTAGCGGGGGGAGTGACCGGGGAGCTGTTTTTT. Translation gives CASSYELAGGVTGELFF. This chain links TRBV27 with TRBJ2-2, with 12 bases lining up with TRBD2. This CDR3 spans 17 amino acids. The germline V gene has CDR1 MNHEY and CDR2 SMNVEV (reference sequence). The V segment lost 4 bases and the J segment 5 bases; nucleotides outside the gene matches: 8.

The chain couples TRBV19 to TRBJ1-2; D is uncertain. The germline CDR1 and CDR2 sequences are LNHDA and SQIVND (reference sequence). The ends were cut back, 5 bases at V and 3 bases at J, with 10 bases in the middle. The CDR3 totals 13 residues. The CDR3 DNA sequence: TGTGCCAGTAGTTCCCCGGATTACTATGGCTACACCTTC. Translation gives CASSSPDYYGYTF.

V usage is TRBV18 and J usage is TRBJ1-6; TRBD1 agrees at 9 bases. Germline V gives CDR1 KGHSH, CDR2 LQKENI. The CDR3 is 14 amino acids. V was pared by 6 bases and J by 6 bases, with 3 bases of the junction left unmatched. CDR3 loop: CASSQDRGNSPLHF. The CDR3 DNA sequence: TGTGCCAGCTCCCAGGACAGGGGTAATTCACCCCTCCACTTT.

CDR3 region: CASSQQEDTAQYF. CDR3 sequence (DNA): TGCGCCAGCAGCCAACAGGAGGACACCGCCCAGTACTTC. The V and J genes are TRBV4-1 and TRBJ2-5, with D tentatively TRBD1 or TRBD2 (5 bases each). The CDR3 consists of 13 residues. The V and J ends lost 2 bases and 9 bases respectively, with 13 bases between them. Germline assignment: CDR1 MGHRA and CDR2 YSYEKL.

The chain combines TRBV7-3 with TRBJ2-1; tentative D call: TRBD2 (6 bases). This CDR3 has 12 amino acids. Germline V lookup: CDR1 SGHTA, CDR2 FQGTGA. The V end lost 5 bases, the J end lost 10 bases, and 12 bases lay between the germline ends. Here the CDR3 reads CASSRPGLEQFF. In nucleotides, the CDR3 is TGTGCCAGCAGCAGGCCGGGACTGGAGCAGTTCTTC. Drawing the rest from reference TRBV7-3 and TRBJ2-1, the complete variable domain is GAGVSQTPSNKVTEKGKYVELRCDPISGHTALYWYRQSLGQGPEFLIYFQGTGAADDSGLPNDRFFAVRPEGSVSTLKIQRTERGDSAVYLCASSRPGLEQFFGPGTRLTVL.

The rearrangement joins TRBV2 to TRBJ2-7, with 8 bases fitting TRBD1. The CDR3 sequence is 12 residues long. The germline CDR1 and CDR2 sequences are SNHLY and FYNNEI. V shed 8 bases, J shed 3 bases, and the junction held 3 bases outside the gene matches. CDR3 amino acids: CASDRGSYEQYF. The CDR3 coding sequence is TGTGCCAGCGACAGGGGAAGCTACGAGCAGTACTTC.